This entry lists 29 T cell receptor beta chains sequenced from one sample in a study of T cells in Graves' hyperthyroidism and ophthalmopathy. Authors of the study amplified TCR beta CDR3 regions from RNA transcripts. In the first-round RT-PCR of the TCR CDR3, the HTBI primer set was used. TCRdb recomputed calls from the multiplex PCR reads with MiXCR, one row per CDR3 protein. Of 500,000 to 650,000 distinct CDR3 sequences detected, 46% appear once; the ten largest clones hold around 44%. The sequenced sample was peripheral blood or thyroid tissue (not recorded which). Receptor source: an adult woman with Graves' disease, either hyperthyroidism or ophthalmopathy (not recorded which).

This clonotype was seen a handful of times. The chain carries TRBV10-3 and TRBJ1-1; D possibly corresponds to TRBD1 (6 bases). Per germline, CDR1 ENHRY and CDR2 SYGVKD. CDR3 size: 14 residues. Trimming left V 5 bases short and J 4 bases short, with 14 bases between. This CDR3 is CAISSTGRGTEAFF. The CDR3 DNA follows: TGTGCCATCAGTTCAACAGGGAGGGGCACTGAAGCTTTCTTT.

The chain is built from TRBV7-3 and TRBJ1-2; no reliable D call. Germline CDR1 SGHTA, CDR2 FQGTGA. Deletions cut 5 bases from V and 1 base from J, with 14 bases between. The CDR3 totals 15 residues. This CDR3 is CASSPSRGGNYGYTF. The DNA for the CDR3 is TGTGCCAGCAGCCCCTCAAGAGGTGGTAACTATGGCTACACCTTC.

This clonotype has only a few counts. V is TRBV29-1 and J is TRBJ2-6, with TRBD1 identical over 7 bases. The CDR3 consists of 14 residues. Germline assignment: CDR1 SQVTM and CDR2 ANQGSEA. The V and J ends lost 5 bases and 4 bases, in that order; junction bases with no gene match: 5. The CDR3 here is CSVKQGMGANVLTF. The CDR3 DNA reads TGCAGCGTTAAACAGGGGATGGGGGCCAACGTCCTGACTTTC. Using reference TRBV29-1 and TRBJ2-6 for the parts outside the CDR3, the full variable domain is SAVISQKPSRDICQRGTSLTIQCQVDSQVTMMFWYRQQPGQSLTLIATANQGSEATYESGFVIDKFPISRPNLTFSTLTVSNMSPEDSSIYLCSVKQGMGANVLTFGAGSRLTVL.

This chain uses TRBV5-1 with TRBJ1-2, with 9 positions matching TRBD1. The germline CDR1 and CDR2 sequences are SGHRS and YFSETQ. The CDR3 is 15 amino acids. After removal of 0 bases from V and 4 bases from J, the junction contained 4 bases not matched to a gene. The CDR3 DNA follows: TGCGCCAGCAGCTTGGACAGGGGGCGGATCTATGGCTACACCTTC. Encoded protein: CASSLDRGRIYGYTF.

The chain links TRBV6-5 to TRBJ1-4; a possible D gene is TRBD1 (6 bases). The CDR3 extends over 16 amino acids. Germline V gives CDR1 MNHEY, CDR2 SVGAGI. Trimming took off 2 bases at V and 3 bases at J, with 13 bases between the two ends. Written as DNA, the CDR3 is TGTGCCAGCAGTTACAGCTACAGGGCGGCTAATGAAAAACTGTTTTTT. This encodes CASSYSYRAANEKLFF.

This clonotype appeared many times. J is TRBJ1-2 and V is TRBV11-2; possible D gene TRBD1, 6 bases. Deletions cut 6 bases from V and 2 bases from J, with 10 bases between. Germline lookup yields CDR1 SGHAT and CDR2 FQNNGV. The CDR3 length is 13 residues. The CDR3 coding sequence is TGTGCCAGCAGTTTCCAGGGGAACTATGGCTACACCTTC. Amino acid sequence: CASSFQGNYGYTF.

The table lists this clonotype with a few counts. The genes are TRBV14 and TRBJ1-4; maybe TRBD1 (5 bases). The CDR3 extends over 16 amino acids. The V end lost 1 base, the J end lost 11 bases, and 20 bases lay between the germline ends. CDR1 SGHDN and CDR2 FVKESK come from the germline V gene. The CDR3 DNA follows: TGTGCCAGCAGCCAAGGGATCGGAACAGGTTTAGGGAAACTGTTTTTT. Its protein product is CASSQGIGTGLGKLFF.

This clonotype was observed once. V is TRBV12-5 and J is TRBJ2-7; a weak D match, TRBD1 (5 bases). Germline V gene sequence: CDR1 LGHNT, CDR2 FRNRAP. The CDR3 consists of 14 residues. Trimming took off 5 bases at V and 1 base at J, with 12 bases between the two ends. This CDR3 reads CASGPDSRSYEQYF. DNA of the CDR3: TGTGCTAGTGGTCCTGACAGTCGATCCTACGAGCAGTACTTC.

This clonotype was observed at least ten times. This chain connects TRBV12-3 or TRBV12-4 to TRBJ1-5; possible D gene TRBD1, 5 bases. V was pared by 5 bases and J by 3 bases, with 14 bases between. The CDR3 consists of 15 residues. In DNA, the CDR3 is TGTGCCAGCAGTCCCCGTGAAGGGACCAATCAGCCCCAGCATTTT. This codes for CASSPREGTNQPQHF.

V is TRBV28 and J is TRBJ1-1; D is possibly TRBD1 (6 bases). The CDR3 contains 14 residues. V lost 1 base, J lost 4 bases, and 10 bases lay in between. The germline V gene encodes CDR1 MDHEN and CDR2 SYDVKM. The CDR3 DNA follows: TGTGCCAGCAGTTTATCGGCAGGGGCCACTGAAGCTTTCTTT. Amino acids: CASSLSAGATEAFF. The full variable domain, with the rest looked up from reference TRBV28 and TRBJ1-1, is DVKVTQSSRYLVKRTGEKVFLECVQDMDHENMFWYRQDPGLGLRLIYFSYDVKMKEKGDIPEGYSVSREKKERFSLILESASTNQTSMYLCASSLSAGATEAFFGQGTRLTVV.

The CDR3 reads CAISDGPWNGEAFF. For the CDR3, the DNA is TGTGCCATCAGCGACGGACCCTGGAACGGTGAAGCTTTCTTT. The genes are TRBV10-3 and TRBJ1-1; D gene unclear. The CDR3 is 14 amino acids. In germline, CDR1 is ENHRY, CDR2 SYGVKD. Trimming shortened V by 6 bases and J by 7 bases, and 18 bases separated the two germline ends.

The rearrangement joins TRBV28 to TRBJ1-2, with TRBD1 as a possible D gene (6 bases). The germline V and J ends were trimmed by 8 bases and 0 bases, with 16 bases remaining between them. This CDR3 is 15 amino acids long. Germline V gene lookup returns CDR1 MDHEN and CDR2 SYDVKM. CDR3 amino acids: CASAGQSTANYGYTF. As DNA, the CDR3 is TGTGCCAGCGCCGGACAGTCAACAGCTAACTATGGCTACACCTTC.

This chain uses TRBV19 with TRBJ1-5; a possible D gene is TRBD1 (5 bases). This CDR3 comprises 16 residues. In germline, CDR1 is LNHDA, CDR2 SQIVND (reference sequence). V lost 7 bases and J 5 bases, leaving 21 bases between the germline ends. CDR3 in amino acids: CASIPVGAGIHQPQHF. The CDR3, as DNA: TGTGCCAGTATCCCCGTCGGGGCGGGGATCCATCAGCCCCAGCATTTT. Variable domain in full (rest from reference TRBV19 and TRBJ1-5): DGGITQSPKYLFRKEGQNVTLSCEQNLNHDAMYWYRQDPGQGLRLIYYSQIVNDFQKGDIAEGYSVSREKKESFPLTVTSAQKNPTAFYLCASIPVGAGIHQPQHFGDGTRLSIL.

The CDR3 nucleotides read TGTGCCAGCAGCTCTATAGGGGGAGGGACCAGAGGTATCGGTCCCCACACCTATAATTCACCCCTCCACTTT. Translating gives CASSSIGGGTRGIGPHTYNSPLHF. The J gene is TRBJ1-6, the V gene TRBV7-6; a possible D gene is TRBD1 (6 bases). Germline CDR1 is SGHVS and CDR2 is FNYEAQ. CDR3 length equals 24 residues. The V and J ends lost 4 bases and 2 bases respectively, with 36 bases between them.

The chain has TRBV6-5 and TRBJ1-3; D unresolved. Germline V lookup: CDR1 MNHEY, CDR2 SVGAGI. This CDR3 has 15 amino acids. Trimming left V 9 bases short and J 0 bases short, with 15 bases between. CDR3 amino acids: CASSAGPPSGNTIYF. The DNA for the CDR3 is TGTGCCAGTTCAGCAGGACCACCCTCTGGAAACACCATATATTTT.

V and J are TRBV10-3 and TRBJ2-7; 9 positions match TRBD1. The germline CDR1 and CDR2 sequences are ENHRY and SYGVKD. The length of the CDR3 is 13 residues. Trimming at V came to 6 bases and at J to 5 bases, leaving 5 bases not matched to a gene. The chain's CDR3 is CAISGQGRNEQYF. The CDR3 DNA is TGTGCCATCAGCGGACAGGGGCGCAACGAGCAGTACTTC.

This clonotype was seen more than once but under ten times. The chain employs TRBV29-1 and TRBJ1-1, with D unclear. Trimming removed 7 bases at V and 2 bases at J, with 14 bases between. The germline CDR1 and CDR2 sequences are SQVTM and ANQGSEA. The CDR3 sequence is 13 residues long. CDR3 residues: CSAPTDLNTEAFF. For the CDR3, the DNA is TGCAGCGCACCCACTGACCTCAACACTGAAGCTTTCTTT.

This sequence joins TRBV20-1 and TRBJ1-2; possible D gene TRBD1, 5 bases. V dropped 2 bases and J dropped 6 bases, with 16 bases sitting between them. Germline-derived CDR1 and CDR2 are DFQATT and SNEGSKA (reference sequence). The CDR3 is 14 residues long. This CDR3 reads CSARSTSGDDGYTF. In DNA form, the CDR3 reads TGCAGTGCTAGAAGCACTAGCGGGGACGATGGCTACACCTTC.

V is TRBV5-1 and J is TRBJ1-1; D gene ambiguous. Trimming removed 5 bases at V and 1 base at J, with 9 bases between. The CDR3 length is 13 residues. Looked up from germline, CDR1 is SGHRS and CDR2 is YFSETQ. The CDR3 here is CASRELGNTEAFF. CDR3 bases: TGCGCCAGCAGAGAGCTGGGGAACACTGAAGCTTTCTTT.

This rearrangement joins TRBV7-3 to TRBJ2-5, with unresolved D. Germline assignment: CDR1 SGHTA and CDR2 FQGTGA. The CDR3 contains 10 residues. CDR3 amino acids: CALSPETQYF. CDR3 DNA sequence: TGTGCTCTGTCCCCCGAGACCCAGTACTTC.

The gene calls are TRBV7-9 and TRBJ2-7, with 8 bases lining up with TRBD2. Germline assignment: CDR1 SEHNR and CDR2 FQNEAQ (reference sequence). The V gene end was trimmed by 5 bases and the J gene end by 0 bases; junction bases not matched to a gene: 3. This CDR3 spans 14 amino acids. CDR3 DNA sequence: TGTGCCAGCAGCCACGGGAGGGCCTCCTACGAGCAGTACTTC. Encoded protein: CASSHGRASYEQYF.

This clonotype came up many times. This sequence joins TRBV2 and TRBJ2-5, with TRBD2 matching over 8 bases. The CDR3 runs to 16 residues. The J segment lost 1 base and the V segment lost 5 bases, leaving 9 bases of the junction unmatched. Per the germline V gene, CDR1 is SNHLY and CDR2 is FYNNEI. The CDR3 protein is CASSLTAGVGQETQYF. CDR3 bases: TGTGCCAGCAGTCTGACAGCGGGAGTGGGCCAAGAGACCCAGTACTTC.

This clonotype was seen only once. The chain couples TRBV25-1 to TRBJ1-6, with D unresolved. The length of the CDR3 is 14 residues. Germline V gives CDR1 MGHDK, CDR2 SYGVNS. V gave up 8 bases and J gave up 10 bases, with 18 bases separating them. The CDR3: CASFESTTGSPLHF. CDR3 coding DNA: TGTGCCAGCTTCGAGTCGACTACGGGATCACCCCTCCACTTT.

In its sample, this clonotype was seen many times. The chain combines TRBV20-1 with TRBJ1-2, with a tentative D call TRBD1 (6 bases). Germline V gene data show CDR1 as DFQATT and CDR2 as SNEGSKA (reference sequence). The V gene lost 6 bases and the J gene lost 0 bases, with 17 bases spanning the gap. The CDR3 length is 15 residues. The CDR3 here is CSAGQNALANYGYTF. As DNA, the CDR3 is TGCAGTGCCGGACAGAACGCACTTGCTAACTATGGCTACACCTTC.

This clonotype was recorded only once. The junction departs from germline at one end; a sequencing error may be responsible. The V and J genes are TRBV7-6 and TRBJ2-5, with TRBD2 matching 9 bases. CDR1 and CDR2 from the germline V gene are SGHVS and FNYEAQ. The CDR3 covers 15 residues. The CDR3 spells CASSLNRGREETQCF. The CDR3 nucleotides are TGTGCCAGCAGCTTAAATCGCGGGAGGGAAGAGACCCAGTGCTTC.

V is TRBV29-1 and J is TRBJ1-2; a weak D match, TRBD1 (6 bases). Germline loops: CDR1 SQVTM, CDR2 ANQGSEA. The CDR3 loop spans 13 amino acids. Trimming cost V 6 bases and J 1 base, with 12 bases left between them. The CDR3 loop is CSVSDRNNYGYTF. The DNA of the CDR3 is TGCAGCGTATCCGACAGGAATAACTATGGCTACACCTTC.

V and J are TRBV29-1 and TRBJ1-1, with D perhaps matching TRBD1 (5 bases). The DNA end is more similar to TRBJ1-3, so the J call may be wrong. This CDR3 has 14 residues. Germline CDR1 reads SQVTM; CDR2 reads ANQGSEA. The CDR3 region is CSVEPLGVENTIYF. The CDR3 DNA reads TGCAGCGTTGAACCGTTGGGGGTAGAAAACACCATATATTTT.

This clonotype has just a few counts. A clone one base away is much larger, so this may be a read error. CDR3: CAISYSGLYGYTF. In DNA form, the CDR3 reads TGTGCCATCAGTTACTCGGGACTTTATGGCTACACCTTC. The genes are TRBV6-2 or TRBV6-3 and TRBJ1-2, with a tentative D call TRBD1 (5 bases). Germline V lookup: CDR1 MNHEY, CDR2 SVGEGT. The CDR3 covers 13 residues.

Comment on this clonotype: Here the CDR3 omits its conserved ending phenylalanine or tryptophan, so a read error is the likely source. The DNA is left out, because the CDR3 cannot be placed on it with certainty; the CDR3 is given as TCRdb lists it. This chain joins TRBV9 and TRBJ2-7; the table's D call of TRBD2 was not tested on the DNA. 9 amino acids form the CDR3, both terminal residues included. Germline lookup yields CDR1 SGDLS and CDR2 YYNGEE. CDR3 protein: CASSVAGLA.